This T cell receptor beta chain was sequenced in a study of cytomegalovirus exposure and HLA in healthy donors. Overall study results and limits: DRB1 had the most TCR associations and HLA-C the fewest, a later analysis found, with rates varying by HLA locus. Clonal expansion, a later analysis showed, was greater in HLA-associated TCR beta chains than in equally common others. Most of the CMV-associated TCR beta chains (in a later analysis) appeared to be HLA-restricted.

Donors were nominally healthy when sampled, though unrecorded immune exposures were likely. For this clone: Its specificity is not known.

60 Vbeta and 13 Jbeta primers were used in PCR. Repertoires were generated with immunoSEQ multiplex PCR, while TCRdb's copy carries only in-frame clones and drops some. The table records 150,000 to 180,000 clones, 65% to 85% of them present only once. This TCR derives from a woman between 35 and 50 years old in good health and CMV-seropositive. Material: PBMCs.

For the CDR3, the DNA is TGTGCCACTTCACCCGAACGGGAGACCCAGTACTTC. As protein: CATSPERETQYF. The V gene is TRBV19, the J gene TRBJ2-5; D not certain. Germline V lookup: CDR1 LNHDA, CDR2 SQIVND (reference sequence). The CDR3 loop spans 12 amino acids. Trimming pared 10 bases from V and 5 bases from J, leaving 14 bases between.